Below are 21 T cell receptor beta chains sequenced from a single sample in a study of cytomegalovirus exposure and HLA in healthy donors. It was with 60 Vbeta and 13 Jbeta primers that the PCR ran. Clones were read by immunoSEQ multiplex PCR, and TCRdb kept only the in-frame ones, dropping some. The table lists about 83,000 clones, about four fifths of them singletons. Sequenced input: PBMCs. The receptors shown here come from a man aged 55 to 70 in good health and CMV-seronegative.

This chain uses TRBV6-5 with TRBJ1-2; 7 nucleotides align to TRBD1. The CDR3 extends over 13 amino acids. V lost 6 bases to trimming and J lost 7 bases; unmatched junction nucleotides: 8. The germline gives CDR1 MNHEY, CDR2 SVGAGI. Here the CDR3 reads CASRLRQGSGYTF. Here the CDR3 DNA reads TGTGCCAGCAGACTTCGACAGGGTTCTGGCTACACCTTC.

This chain connects TRBV6-1 to TRBJ2-2, with TRBD2 matching 7 bases. The germline V gene has CDR1 MNHNS and CDR2 SASEGT. This CDR3 has 13 residues. V shed 10 bases and J 0 bases; nucleotides not matched to a gene: 2. The CDR3 sequence: CATRGANTGELFF. In DNA form, the CDR3 reads TGTGCCACCCGGGGGGCGAACACCGGGGAGCTGTTTTTT.

The V call is TRBV30, the J call TRBJ2-3; 9 positions match TRBD2. The CDR3 sequence is 16 residues long. CDR1 and CDR2 (germline): GTSNPN, SVGIG (reference sequence). V gave up 3 bases and J gave up 1 base; unmatched junction bases: 8. CDR3 in DNA: TGTGCCTGGAGCCCGGGGATAGCGGGGGGCACAGATACGCAGTATTTT. Its translation is CAWSPGIAGGTDTQYF.

This clone showed up just a few times. V and J are TRBV5-8 and TRBJ1-1, with TRBD1 matching over 8 bases. J lost 4 bases, V lost 2 bases, and 7 bases had no gene match. This CDR3 has 15 residues. Per germline, CDR1 SGHTS and CDR2 YDEGEE. This CDR3 reads CASSFGQGEGTEAFF. CDR3 nucleotide sequence: TGTGCCAGCAGCTTCGGACAGGGCGAGGGCACTGAAGCTTTCTTT.

CDR3 in DNA: TGTGCCAGCAGCCGCCTCTCGGGAGCGGGGGGAAGCACAGATACGCAGTATTTT. Protein sequence: CASSRLSGAGGSTDTQYF. The V and J genes are TRBV7-3 and TRBJ2-3, with 9 bases lining up with TRBD2. The J segment lost 0 bases and the V segment lost 5 bases, leaving 12 bases of the junction unmatched. Germline CDR1 SGHTA, CDR2 FQGTGA. The CDR3 is made up of 18 amino acids. Full variable domain (outside the CDR3, taken from reference TRBV7-3 and TRBJ2-3): GAGVSQTPSNKVTEKGKYVELRCDPISGHTALYWYRQSLGQGPEFLIYFQGTGAADDSGLPNDRFFAVRPEGSVSTLKIQRTERGDSAVYLCASSRLSGAGGSTDTQYFGPGTRLTVL.

The chain employs TRBV7-2 and TRBJ1-1; TRBD1 matches 7 bases. CDR1 and CDR2 (germline): SGHTA, FQGNSA. This CDR3 region has 17 residues. Unmatched junction bases numbered 14, after V lost 4 bases and J lost 3 bases. The CDR3 sequence is CASSYQTGKGYYTEAFF. For the CDR3, the DNA is TGTGCCAGCAGCTACCAGACAGGGAAGGGATACTACACTGAAGCTTTCTTT.

This clone has only one observation. CDR3 coding DNA: TGTGCCAGCAGTTCTCCGGGACAGCCTACCGAAAAACTGTTTTTT. Translating it yields CASSSPGQPTEKLFF. The genes are TRBV27 and TRBJ1-4; 7 nucleotides align to TRBD1. V lost 4 bases, J lost 8 bases, and 10 bases stayed unmatched. Germline V gives CDR1 MNHEY, CDR2 SMNVEV (reference sequence). This CDR3 region has 15 residues.

This chain joins TRBV5-5 and TRBJ2-7; TRBD1 aligns across 9 bases. The CDR3 is made up of 14 amino acids. CDR1 SGHKS and CDR2 YYEKEE come from the germline V gene (reference sequence). V gave up 2 bases and J gave up 4 bases; unmatched junction bases: 4. The CDR3: CASSFGTGRYEQYF. CDR3 in DNA: TGTGCCAGCAGCTTTGGGACAGGGAGATACGAGCAGTACTTC.

This CDR3 reads CASSQRTDNTQYF. As DNA, the CDR3 is TGCGCCAGCAGCCAAAGGACAGACAATACGCAGTATTTT. This chain joins TRBV4-1 and TRBJ2-3, with D perhaps matching TRBD1 (6 bases). V shed 2 bases and J shed 7 bases, with 10 bases lying between them. The CDR3 totals 13 residues. Looked up from germline, CDR1 is MGHRA and CDR2 is YSYEKL.

The chain links TRBV18 to TRBJ2-3; 8 bases map to TRBD2. Germline CDR1 KGHSH, CDR2 LQKENI. This CDR3 region has 14 residues. With V trimmed by 0 bases and J by 5 bases, 1 base remained unmatched. CDR3 DNA: TGTGCCAGCTCACCACCTGCGGGGGGAGATACGCAGTATTTT. It codes for CASSPPAGGDTQYF.

The chain uses TRBV21-1 and TRBJ1-2; TRBD1 is the table's D call, not checked against the DNA. TRBV21-1 is classified as a pseudogene. This CDR3 has 17 amino acids. The CDR3 loop reads CASYGRGDRGRLNGYTF. CDR3 bases: TGTGCCAGCTACGGCAGGGGGGACAGGGGGCGGCTGAACGGCTACACCTTC.

The gene calls are TRBV6-4 and TRBJ1-1, with D perhaps TRBD1 (6 bases). CDR3 length: 14 residues. CDR1 and CDR2 from the germline V gene are MRHNA and SNTAGT. The germline V and J ends were trimmed by 11 bases and 5 bases, with 21 bases remaining between them. The CDR3 loop is CASTQGTGSTEAFF. CDR3 DNA: TGTGCCTCCACGCAGGGGACGGGGTCGACTGAAGCTTTCTTT.

J is TRBJ1-2 and V is TRBV7-9; D gene ambiguous. The germline V and J ends were trimmed by 2 bases and 1 base, with 11 bases remaining between them. The CDR3 runs 15 residues. Per germline, CDR1 SEHNR and CDR2 FQNEAQ (reference sequence). The CDR3 protein is CASSLPEENNYGYTF. As DNA, the CDR3 is TGTGCCAGCAGCTTACCCGAAGAGAATAACTATGGCTACACCTTC.

This sequence joins TRBV6-5 and TRBJ1-1; 9 positions match TRBD1. The CDR3 consists of 15 residues. V shed 2 bases, J shed 6 bases, and the junction held 7 bases outside the gene matches. The V gene's germline CDR1 is MNHEY and CDR2 SVGAGI. This CDR3 is CASSYLGQGGAEAFF. The DNA of the CDR3 is TGTGCCAGCAGTTACCTGGGACAGGGTGGCGCTGAAGCTTTCTTT.

The chain employs TRBV4-1 and TRBJ1-2; tentative D call: TRBD1 (6 bases). This CDR3 contains 14 residues. Germline-derived CDR1 and CDR2 are MGHRA and YSYEKL. The germline V and J ends were trimmed by 4 bases and 8 bases, with 17 bases remaining between them. CDR3 in amino acids: CASSLRQAREGYTF. The CDR3 DNA reads TGCGCCAGCAGCCTCCGACAGGCGCGGGAGGGCTACACCTTC.

Concerning this clone: One end of the junction varies from germline; a read error may be responsible. V and J are TRBV7-9 and TRBJ1-1; no reliable D call. The germline V gene encodes CDR1 SEHNR and CDR2 FQNEAQ (reference sequence). The CDR3 spans 16 residues. The CDR3 DNA reads TGTTCCAGCAGCCTAAGTCGATGGTCAGGTGGGACTGAAGCTTTCTTT. Translation gives CSSSLSRWSGGTEAFF. The complete variable domain, with remaining parts taken from reference TRBV7-9 and TRBJ1-1, reads DTGVSQNPRHKITKRGQNVTFRCDPISEHNRLYWYRQTLGQGPEFLTYFQNEAQLEKSRLLSDRFSAERPKGSFSTLEIQRTEQGDSAMYLCSSSLSRWSGGTEAFFGQGTRLTVV.

The DNA of the CDR3 is TGTGCCAGCAGCTTCGGACAGGGGGCAGAATACGAGCAGTACTTC. It encodes CASSFGQGAEYEQYF. The chain recombines TRBV7-6 with TRBJ2-7; 11 nucleotides line up with TRBD1. The germline CDR1 and CDR2 sequences are SGHVS and FNYEAQ. V was pared by 3 bases and J by 4 bases, with 5 bases of the junction left unmatched. The length of the CDR3 is 15 residues.

V and J are TRBV19 and TRBJ2-7; D unresolved. The CDR3 extends over 12 amino acids. The germline gives CDR1 LNHDA, CDR2 SQIVND (reference sequence). V dropped 7 bases and J dropped 7 bases, with 14 bases sitting between them. CDR3 in DNA: TGTGCCAGTATCGGCCCGTCTAGGGAGCAGTACTTC. Residues: CASIGPSREQYF.

The V gene is TRBV5-1, the J gene TRBJ1-2; D might be TRBD1 (5 bases). Between the trimmed V and J ends, which lost 6 bases and 5 bases, there was a span of 23 bases. Germline CDR1 SGHRS, CDR2 YFSETQ. The CDR3 is 16 residues long. The chain's CDR3 is CASTRTGGSAIYGYTF. Here the CDR3 DNA reads TGCGCCAGCACCCGTACGGGGGGTAGTGCCATTTATGGCTACACCTTC.

The chain links TRBV5-1 to TRBJ2-5; TRBD1 matches at 11 bases. CDR1 is SGHRS and CDR2 is YFSETQ in the germline V gene. CDR3 size: 15 residues. Trimming at V came to 1 base and at J to 5 bases, leaving 4 bases not matched to a gene. In DNA, the CDR3 is TGCGCCAGCAGCTTGTTCGGGACAGGGGGGGAGACCCAGTACTTC. Its translation: CASSLFGTGGETQYF. Combining the CDR3 with reference TRBV5-1 and TRBJ2-5 gives the whole variable domain KAGVTQTPRYLIKTRGQQVTLSCSPISGHRSVSWYQQTPGQGLQFLFEYFSETQRNKGNFPGRFSGRQFSNSRSEMNVSTLELGDSALYLCASSLFGTGGETQYFGPGTRLLVL.

The chain uses TRBV10-3 and TRBJ1-2; unclear D gene. Per the germline V gene, CDR1 is ENHRY and CDR2 is SYGVKD. The CDR3 consists of 10 residues. The germline V and J ends were trimmed by 10 bases and 7 bases, with 10 bases remaining between them. The CDR3 nucleotides read TGTGCCACCGGGTGGAGTGGCTACACCTTC. It specifies CATGWSGYTF.